The text below deals with one T cell receptor beta chain. The data derive from a study of blood T cell repertoires in COVID-19. Overall study: COVID-19 samples, acute and convalescent, were from the United States, Italy and Spain.

The assay was immunoSEQ multiplex PCR, and TCRdb's table has in-frame clones only and misses some. The profile shows roughly 260,000 clones, approximately 91% of them singletons. V dropped 6 bases and J dropped 5; count of bases not matched to a gene: 5. Germline V gene data show CDR1 as SQVTM and CDR2 as ANQGSEA. CDR3 size: 12 residues. Sequences were obtained from peripheral blood. This clonotype originated in a woman aged 25 to 45 with COVID-19, enrolled during active disease. This chain joins TRBV29-1 and TRBJ2-3, with TRBD2 matching 7 bases. The CDR3 region is CSVRAGEDTQYF. As DNA, the CDR3 is TGCAGCGTCCGCGCGGGAGAAGATACGCAGTATTTT.